This T cell receptor beta chain comes out of a study of blood T cell repertoires in COVID-19. In the study overall: The study drew acute and convalescent COVID-19 samples from the United States, Italy and Spain. T cells, B-cell-depleted T cells, or PBMCs provided the cDNA or gDNA that served as material.

Methods used by the authors: How many nucleated cells were present was estimated from reference gene primer amplification. Generated by immunoSEQ multiplex PCR, the TCRdb table keeps only in-frame clones and is missing some. The DNA gave D and trimming, while V, J and clone size come from that table. The sample has 130,000 to 150,000 clones, roughly 85% seen once. The TCR was taken from a human donor with acute or convalescent COVID-19. The donor label of this sample is uncertain. Sequenced material: peripheral blood.

CDR3 region: CATTRREGAFF. The CDR3 DNA is TGTGCCACCACACGACGGGAGGGCGCTTTCTTT. The J gene is TRBJ1-1, the V gene TRBV19; D gene ambiguous. Trimming stripped 10 bases from V and 11 bases from J, with 17 bases between. Germline V lookup: CDR1 LNHDA, CDR2 SQIVND (reference sequence). The CDR3 loop spans 11 amino acids. Full variable domain (outside the CDR3, taken from reference TRBV19 and TRBJ1-1): DGGITQSPKYLFRKEGQNVTLSCEQNLNHDAMYWYRQDPGQGLRLIYYSQIVNDFQKGDIAEGYSVSREKKESFPLTVTSAQKNPTAFYLCATTRREGAFFGQGTRLTVV.